This T cell receptor beta chain is drawn from a study of blood T cell repertoires in COVID-19. The overall study: The United States, Italy and Spain provided the acute and convalescent COVID-19 samples.

TCRdb's copy holds only in-frame clones and misses some; the assay was immunoSEQ multiplex PCR. This sample has about 180,000 clones, with around 86% found just once. In germline, CDR1 is SGHDT, CDR2 YYEEEE. V shed 0 bases and J shed 9 bases, with 10 bases lying between them. This CDR3 contains 13 residues. The material sequenced was peripheral blood. The chain joins TRBV5-6 to TRBJ1-5; D not resolved. The sequence was obtained from a man aged 45-65 years with active or convalescent COVID-19. The CDR3 here is CASSLGGGGPQHF. CDR3 DNA: TGTGCCAGCAGCTTGGGGGGAGGAGGGCCCCAGCATTTT.